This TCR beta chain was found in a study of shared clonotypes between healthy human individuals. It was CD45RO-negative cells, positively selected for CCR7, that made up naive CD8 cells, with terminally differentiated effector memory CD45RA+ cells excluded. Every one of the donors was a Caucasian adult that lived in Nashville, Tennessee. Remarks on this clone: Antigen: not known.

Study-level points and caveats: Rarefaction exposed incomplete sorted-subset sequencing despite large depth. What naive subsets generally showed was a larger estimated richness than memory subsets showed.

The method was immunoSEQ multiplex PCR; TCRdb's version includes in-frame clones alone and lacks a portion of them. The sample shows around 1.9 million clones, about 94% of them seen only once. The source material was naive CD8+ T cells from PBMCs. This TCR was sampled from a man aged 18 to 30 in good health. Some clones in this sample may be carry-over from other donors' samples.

This CDR3 is CASKYGSGNQPQHF. The CDR3 DNA follows: TGTGCCAGCAAATACGGGTCGGGTAATCAGCCCCAGCATTTT. V gene TRBV27 combines with J gene TRBJ1-5; D remains ambiguous. V lost 7 bases and J 4 bases, leaving 14 bases between the germline ends. This CDR3 spans 14 amino acids. Germline CDR1 reads MNHEY; CDR2 reads SMNVEV (reference sequence).